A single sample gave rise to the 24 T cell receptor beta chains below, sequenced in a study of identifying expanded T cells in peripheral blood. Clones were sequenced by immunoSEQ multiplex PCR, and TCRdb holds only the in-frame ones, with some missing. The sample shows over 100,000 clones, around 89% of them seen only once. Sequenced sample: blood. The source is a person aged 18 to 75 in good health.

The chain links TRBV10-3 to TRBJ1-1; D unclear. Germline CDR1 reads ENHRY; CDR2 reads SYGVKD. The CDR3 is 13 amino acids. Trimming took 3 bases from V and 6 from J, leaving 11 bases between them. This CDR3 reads CAISEQASAEAFF. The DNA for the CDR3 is TGTGCCATCAGTGAACAAGCGAGCGCTGAAGCTTTCTTT.

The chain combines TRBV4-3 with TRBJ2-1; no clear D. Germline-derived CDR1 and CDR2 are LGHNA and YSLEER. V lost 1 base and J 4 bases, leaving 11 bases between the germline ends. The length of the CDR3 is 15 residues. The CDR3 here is CASSQVAEQYNEQFF. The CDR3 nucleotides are TGCGCCAGCAGCCAAGTAGCTGAGCAGTACAATGAGCAGTTCTTC.

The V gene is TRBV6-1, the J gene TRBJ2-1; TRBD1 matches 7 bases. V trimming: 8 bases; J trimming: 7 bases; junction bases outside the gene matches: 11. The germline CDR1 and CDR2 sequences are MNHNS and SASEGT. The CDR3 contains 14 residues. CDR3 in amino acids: CASPLRQGRNEQFF. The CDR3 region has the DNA TGTGCCAGCCCTCTTCGACAGGGTAGGAATGAGCAGTTCTTC.

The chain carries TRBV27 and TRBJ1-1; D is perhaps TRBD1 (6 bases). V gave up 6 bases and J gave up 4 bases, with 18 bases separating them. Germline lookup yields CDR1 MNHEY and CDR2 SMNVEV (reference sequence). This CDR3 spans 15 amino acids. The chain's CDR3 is CASSPLGQGITEAFF. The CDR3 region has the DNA TGTGCCAGCAGCCCCCTCGGGCAGGGGATCACTGAAGCTTTCTTT.

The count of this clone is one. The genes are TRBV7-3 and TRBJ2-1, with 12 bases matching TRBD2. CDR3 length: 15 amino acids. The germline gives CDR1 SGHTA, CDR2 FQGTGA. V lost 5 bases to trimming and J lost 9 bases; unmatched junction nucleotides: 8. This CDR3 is CASSPGLAGFIEQFF. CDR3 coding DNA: TGTGCCAGCAGCCCCGGACTAGCGGGGTTTATTGAGCAGTTCTTC.

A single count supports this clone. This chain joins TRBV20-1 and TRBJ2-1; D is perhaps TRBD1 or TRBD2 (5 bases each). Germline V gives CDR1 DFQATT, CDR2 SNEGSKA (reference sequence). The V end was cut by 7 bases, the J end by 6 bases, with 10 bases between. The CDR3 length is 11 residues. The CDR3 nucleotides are TGCAGTGTGGGGGTAGGCAATGAGCAGTTCTTC. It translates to CSVGVGNEQFF.

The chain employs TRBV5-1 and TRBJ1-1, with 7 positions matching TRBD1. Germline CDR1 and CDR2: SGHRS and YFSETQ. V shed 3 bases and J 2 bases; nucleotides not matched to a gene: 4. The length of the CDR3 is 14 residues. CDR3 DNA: TGCGCCAGCAGCTCGGGACAGTTTAACACTGAAGCTTTCTTT. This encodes CASSSGQFNTEAFF.

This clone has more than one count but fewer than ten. This CDR3 is CASSYVGSALHF. In DNA, the CDR3 is TGTGCCAGCAGTTACGTCGGTTCGGCCCTCCACTTT. This chain joins TRBV6-5 and TRBJ1-6, with D unclear. The CDR3 is 12 residues long. CDR1 and CDR2 (germline): MNHEY, SVGAGI. V was pared by 2 bases and J by 14 bases, with 10 bases between.

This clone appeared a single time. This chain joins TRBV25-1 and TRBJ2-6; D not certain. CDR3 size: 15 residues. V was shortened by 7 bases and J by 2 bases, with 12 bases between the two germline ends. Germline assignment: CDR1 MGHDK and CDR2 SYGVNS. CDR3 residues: CASTALGPGANVLTF. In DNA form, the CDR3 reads TGTGCCAGCACCGCCCTAGGGCCTGGGGCCAACGTCCTGACTTTC.

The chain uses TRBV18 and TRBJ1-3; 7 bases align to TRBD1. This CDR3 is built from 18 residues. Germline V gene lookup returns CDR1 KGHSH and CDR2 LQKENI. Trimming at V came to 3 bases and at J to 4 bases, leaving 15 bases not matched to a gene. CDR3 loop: CASSPMNRGSLRGNTIYF. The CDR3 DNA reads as TGTGCCAGCTCACCGATGAACAGGGGCTCCCTGAGAGGAAACACCATATATTTT.

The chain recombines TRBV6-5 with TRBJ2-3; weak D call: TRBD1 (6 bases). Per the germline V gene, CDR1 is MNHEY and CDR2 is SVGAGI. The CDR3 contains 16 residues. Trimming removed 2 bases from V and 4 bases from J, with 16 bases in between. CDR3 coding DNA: TGTGCCAGCAGTTACCACGGACAGCCAAAGGCAGATACGCAGTATTTT. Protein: CASSYHGQPKADTQYF.

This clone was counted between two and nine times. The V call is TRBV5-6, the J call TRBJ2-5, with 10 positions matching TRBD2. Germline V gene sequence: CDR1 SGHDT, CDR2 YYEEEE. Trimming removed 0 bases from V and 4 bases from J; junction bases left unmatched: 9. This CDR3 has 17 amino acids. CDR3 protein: CASSLGSGRAKGETQYF. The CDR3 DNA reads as TGTGCCAGCAGCTTGGGCAGCGGGAGGGCCAAGGGAGAGACCCAGTACTTC.

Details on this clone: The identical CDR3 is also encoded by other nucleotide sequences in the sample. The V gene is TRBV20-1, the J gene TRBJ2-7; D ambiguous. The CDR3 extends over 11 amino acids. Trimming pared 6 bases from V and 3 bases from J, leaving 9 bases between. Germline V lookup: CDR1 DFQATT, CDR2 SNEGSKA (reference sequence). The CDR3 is CSASSDYEQYF. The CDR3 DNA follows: TGCAGTGCCTCATCGGACTACGAGCAGTACTTC.

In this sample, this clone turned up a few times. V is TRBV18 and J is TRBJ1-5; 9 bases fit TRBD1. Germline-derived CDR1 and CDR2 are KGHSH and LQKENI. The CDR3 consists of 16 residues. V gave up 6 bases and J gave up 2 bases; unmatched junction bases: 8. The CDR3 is CASSLEGQGGNQPQHF. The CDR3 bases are TGTGCCAGCTCGCTAGAGGGACAGGGCGGCAATCAGCCCCAGCATTTT.

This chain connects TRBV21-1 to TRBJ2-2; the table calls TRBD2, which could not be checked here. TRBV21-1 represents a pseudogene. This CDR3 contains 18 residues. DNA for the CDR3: TGTGCCAGCAGCAAAGTTGAACTAGCGGGAGTATGGACCGGGGAGCTGTTTTTT. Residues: CASSKVELAGVWTGELFF.

The CDR3, as DNA: TGCGCCAGCAGCCCCGGGGACGCTAGGAACACTGAAGCTTTCTTT. Protein product: CASSPGDARNTEAFF. The gene calls are TRBV4-1 and TRBJ1-1; a possible D gene is TRBD1 (5 bases). The CDR3 totals 15 residues. The V gene's germline CDR1 is MGHRA and CDR2 YSYEKL. Trimming shortened V by 4 bases and J by 1 base, and 13 bases separated the two germline ends.

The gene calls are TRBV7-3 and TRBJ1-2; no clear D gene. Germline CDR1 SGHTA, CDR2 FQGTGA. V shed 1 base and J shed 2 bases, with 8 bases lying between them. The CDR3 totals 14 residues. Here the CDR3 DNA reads TGTGCCAGCAGCTTAAACCCGGGAAACTATGGCTACACCTTC. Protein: CASSLNPGNYGYTF.

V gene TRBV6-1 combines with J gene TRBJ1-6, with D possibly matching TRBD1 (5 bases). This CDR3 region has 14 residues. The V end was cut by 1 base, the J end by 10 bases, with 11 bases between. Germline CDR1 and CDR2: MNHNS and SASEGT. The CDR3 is CASSEDSRDSPLHF. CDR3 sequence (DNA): TGTGCCAGCAGTGAAGACAGCAGGGACTCACCCCTCCACTTT.

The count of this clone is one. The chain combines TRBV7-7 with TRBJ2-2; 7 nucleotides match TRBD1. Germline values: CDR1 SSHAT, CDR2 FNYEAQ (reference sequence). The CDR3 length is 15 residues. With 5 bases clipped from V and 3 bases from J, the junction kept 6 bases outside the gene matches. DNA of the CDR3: TGTGCCAGCAGCCCCGGGACAGCTTACACCGGGGAGCTGTTTTTT. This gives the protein CASSPGTAYTGELFF.

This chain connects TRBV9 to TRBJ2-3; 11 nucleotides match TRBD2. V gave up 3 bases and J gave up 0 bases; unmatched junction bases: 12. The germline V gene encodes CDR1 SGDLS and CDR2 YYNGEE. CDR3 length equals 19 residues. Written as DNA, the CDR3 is TGTGCCAGCAGCGCTCCTGCTTCTAGCGGGAGGTATAGCACAGATACGCAGTATTTT. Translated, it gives CASSAPASSGRYSTDTQYF.

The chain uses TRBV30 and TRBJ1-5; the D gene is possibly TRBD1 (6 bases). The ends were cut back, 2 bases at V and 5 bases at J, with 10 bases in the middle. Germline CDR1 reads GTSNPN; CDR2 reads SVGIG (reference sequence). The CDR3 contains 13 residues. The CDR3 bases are TGTGCCTGGAGTACGGGGGCCTATCAGCCCCAGCATTTT. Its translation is CAWSTGAYQPQHF.

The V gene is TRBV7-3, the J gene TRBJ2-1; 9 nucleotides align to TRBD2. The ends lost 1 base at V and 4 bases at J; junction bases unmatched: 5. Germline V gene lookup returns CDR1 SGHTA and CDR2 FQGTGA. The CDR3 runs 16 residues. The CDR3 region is CASSLRPSGDYNEQFF. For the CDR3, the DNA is TGTGCCAGCAGCTTAAGGCCTAGCGGGGATTACAATGAGCAGTTCTTC.

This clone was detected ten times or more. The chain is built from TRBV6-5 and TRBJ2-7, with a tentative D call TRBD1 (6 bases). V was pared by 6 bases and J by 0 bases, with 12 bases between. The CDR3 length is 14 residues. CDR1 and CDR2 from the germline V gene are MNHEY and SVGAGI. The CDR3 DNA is TGTGCCAGCAGCCCCGACAGGACCTCCTACGAGCAGTACTTC. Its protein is CASSPDRTSYEQYF.

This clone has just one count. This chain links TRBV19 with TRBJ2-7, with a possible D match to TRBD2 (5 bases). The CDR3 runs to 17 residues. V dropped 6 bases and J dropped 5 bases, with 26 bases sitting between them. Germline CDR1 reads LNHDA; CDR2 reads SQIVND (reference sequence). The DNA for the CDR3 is TGTGCCAGTAGGGCCCCCGGACGGACTTTTGATCCCGACGAGCAGTACTTC. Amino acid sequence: CASRAPGRTFDPDEQYF.